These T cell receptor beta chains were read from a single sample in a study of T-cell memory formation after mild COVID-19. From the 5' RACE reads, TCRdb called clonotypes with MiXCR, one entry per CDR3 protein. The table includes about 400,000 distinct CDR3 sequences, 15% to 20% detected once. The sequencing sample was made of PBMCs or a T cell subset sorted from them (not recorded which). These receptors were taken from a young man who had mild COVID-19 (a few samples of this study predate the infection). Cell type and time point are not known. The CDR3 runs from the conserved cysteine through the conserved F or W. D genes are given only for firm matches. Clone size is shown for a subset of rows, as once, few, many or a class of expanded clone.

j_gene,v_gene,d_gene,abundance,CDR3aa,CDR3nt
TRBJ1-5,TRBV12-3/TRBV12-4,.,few,CASAPGGKPQHF,TGTGCCAGCGCTCCCGGGGGTAAGCCCCAGCATTTT
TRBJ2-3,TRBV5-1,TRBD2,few,CASKMASGGDTQYF,TGCGCCAGCAAAATGGCTAGCGGGGGAGATACGCAGTATTTT
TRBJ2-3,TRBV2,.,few,CASSVMADTQYF,TGTGCCAGCAGTGTGATGGCAGATACGCAGTATTTT
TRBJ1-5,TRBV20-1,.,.,CSAQTDYSNQPHHF,TGCAGTGCCCAGACCGATTATAGCAATCAGCCCCATCATTTT
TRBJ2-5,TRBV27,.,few,CASRYQETQYF,TGTGCCAGTAGATACCAAGAGACCCAGTACTTC
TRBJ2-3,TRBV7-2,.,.,CASTKGGVAGTDTQYF,TGTGCCAGCACCAAAGGGGGGGTAGCTGGCACAGATACGCAGTATTTT
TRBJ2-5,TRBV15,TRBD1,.,CATGQGGFVGGETQYF,TGTGCCACCGGACAGGGAGGATTCGTTGGAGGAGAGACCCAGTACTTC
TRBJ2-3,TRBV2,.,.,CASKVGGNTQYF,TGTGCCAGCAAGGTGGGGGGCAATACGCAGTATTTT
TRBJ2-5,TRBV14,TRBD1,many,CASSQGGQQETQYF,TGTGCCAGCAGCCAAGGGGGACAGCAAGAGACCCAGTACTTC
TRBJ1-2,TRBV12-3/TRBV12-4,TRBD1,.,CASRPSGQGNGYTF,TGTGCCAGCAGACCCTCCGGACAGGGCAATGGCTACACCTTC
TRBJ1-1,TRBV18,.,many,CASSTTGIGNTEAFF,TGTGCCAGCTCAACTACAGGGATCGGAAACACTGAAGCTTTCTTT
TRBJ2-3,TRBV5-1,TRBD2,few,CASSLAGALDTQYF,TGCGCCAGCAGTTTAGCGGGGGCCTTAGATACGCAGTATTTT
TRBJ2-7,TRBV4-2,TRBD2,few,CASSQDGLAGVYEQYF,TGTGCCAGCAGCCAAGACGGACTAGCGGGGGTCTACGAGCAGTACTTC
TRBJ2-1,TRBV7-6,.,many,CASSPGGGSYNEQFF,TGTGCCAGCAGCCCAGGAGGGGGGTCCTACAATGAGCAGTTCTTC
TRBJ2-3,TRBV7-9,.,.,CASSSAGRDTQYF,TGTGCCAGCAGCTCAGCCGGACGAGATACGCAGTATTTT
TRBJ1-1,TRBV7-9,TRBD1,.,CASSPRSGGITEAFF,TGTGCCAGCAGCCCTAGGTCAGGGGGCATCACTGAAGCTTTCTTT
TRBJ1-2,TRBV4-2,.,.,CASSQDAGTYGYTF,TGTGCCAGCAGCCAAGATGCGGGGACCTATGGCTACACCTTC
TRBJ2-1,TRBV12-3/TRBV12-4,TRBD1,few,CASSGPGTEKYNEQFF,TGTGCCAGCAGTGGGCCCGGGACAGAGAAATACAATGAGCAGTTCTTC
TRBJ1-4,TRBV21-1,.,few,CAIPGPGSEKLFF,TGTGCCATACCGGGACCCGGGAGTGAAAAACTGTTTTTT
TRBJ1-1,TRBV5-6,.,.,CASSLVHRVNTEAFF,TGTGCCAGCAGCTTGGTTCACAGGGTGAACACTGAAGCTTTCTTT
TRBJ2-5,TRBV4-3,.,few,CASSQVKEGTQYF,TGCGCCAGCAGCCAAGTTAAGGAGGGGACCCAGTACTTC
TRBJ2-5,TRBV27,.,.,CASRGSEMGEEETQYF,TGTGCCAGCAGGGGAAGTGAGATGGGGGAAGAAGAGACCCAGTACTTC
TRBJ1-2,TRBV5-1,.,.,CASSWRGADYGYTF,TGCGCCAGCAGCTGGAGGGGGGCCGACTATGGCTACACCTTC